This T cell receptor (beta chain) was found in a study of neurological immune-mediated disorders. Synthesis of cDNA was accomplished via 5'RACE employing 10-nucleotide random UMIs. Over 160 million TCR-beta sequences from 15-18 subjects were obtained in each sequencing run. TCRdb analysed the 5' RACE reads with MiXCR anew, one entry per CDR3 protein. Among about 84,000 distinct CDR3 sequences listed, approximately 10% were seen once. Overall study results and limits: Because no CDR3 amino acid sequences were shared across subjects by expanded clones, private repertoires were suggested in all groups. It was HTLV-1-associated myelopathy that showed the most TCR clonal expansion, while multiple sclerosis showed the least, falling below healthy controls.

V lost 2 bases, J lost 0 bases, and 12 bases lay in between. Looked up from germline, CDR1 is SGHTA and CDR2 is FQGTGA. The CDR3 covers 16 residues. This clonotype has just a few counts. What it binds is not known. The specimen sequenced was PBMCs. This chain uses TRBV7-3 with TRBJ2-3, with D unclear. The sequence was collected from a man in his forties in good health. Here the CDR3 DNA reads TGTGCCAGCAGCTTACACACAGAGTTTAGCACAGATACGCAGTATTTT. This translates into CASSLHTEFSTDTQYF.